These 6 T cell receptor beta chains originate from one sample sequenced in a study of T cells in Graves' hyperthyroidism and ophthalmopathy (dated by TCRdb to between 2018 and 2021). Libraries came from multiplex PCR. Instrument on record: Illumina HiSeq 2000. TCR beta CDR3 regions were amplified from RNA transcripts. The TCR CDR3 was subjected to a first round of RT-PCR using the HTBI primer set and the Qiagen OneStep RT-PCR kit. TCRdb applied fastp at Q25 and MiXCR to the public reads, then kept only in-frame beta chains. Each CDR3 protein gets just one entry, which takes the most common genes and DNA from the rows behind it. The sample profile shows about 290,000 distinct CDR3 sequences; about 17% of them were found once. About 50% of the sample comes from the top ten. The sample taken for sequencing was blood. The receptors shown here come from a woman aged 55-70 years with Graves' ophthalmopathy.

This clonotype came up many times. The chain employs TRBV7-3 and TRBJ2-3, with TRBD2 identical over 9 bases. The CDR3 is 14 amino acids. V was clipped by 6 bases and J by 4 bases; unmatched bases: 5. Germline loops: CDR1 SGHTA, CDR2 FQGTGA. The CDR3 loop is CASSLSGSADTQYF. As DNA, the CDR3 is TGTGCCAGCAGTCTTAGCGGGAGTGCAGATACGCAGTATTTT. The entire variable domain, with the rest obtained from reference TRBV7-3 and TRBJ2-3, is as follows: GAGVSQTPSNKVTEKGKYVELRCDPISGHTALYWYRQSLGQGPEFLIYFQGTGAADDSGLPNDRFFAVRPEGSVSTLKIQRTERGDSAVYLCASSLSGSADTQYFGPGTRLTVL.

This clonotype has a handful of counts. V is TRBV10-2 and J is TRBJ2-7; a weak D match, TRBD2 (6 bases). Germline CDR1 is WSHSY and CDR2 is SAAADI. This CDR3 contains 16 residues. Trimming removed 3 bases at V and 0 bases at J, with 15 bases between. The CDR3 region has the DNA TGCGCCAGCAGTGACCGACTAGAGAGGGCCTCCTACGAGCAGTACTTC. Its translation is CASSDRLERASYEQYF.

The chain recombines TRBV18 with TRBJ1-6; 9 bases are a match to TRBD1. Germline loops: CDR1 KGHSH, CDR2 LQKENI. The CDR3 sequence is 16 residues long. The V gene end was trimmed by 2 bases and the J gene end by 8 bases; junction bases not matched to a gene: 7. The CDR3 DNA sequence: TGTGCCAGCTCACCATTTACAGGGGGCTCTCATTCACCCCTCCACTTT. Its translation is CASSPFTGGSHSPLHF.

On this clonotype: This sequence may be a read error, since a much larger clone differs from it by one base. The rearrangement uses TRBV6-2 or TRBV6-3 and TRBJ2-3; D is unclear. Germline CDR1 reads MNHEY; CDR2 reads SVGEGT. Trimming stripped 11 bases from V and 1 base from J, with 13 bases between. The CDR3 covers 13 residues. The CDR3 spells CAHAELGTDTQYF. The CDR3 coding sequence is TGTGCCCACGCGGAGCTCGGCACAGATACGCAGTATTTT.

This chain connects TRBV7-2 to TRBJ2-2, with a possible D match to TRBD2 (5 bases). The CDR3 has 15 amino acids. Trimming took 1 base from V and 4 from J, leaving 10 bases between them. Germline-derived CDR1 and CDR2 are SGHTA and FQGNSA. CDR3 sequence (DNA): TGTGCCAGCAGCTTAGTTGGGAGTACCACCGGGGAGCTGTTTTTT. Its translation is CASSLVGSTTGELFF.

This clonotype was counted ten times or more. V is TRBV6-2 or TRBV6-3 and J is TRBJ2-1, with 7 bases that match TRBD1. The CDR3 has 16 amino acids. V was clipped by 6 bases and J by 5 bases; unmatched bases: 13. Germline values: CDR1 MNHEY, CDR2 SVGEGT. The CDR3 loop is CASRGSLGTANNEQFF. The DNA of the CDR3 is TGTGCCAGCAGGGGAAGCCTGGGGACAGCCAACAATGAGCAGTTCTTC.